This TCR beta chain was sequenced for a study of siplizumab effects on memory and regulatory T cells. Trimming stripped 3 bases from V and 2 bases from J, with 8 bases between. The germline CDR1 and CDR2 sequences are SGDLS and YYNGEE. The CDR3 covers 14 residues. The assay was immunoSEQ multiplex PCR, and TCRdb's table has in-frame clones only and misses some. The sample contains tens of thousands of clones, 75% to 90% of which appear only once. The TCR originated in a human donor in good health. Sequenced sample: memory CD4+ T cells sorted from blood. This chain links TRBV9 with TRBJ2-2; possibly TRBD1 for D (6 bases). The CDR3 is CASSADRNTGELFF. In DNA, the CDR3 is TGTGCCAGCAGCGCGGACAGAAACACCGGGGAGCTGTTTTTT.